This T cell receptor beta chain was obtained from a study of beta chain features in type 1 diabetes. Study observations and caveats: PCR might show a preference for shorter templates, equally across patients and controls. Type 1 diabetes patients had TCRB CDR3s that were shorter (moderately but significantly so) in all four CD4+ subsets. Among type 1 diabetes patients, VDJ junctions had fewer insertions and more deletions.

Comments on this clone: The antigen is undetermined.

V lost 11 bases, J lost 2 bases, and 10 bases lay in between. Germline V gives CDR1 ENHRY, CDR2 SYGVKD. This CDR3 has 13 residues. Sequenced material consisted of expressed TCRB transcripts (all of the isolated RNA was reverse transcribed). The method was immunoSEQ multiplex PCR; TCRdb's version includes in-frame clones alone and lacks a portion of them. In the table there are some 200,000 clones, more than 15% of which are singletons. This receptor was obtained from a man aged 25 to 45 with type 1 diabetes. Sequencing input: naive CD4+ T cells from blood. The gene calls are TRBV10-3 and TRBJ2-6; D call uncertain. The CDR3, as DNA: TGTGCCTTCCTCCCGCCTGGGGCCAACGTCCTGACTTTC. Translated, it gives CAFLPPGANVLTF.